This T cell receptor (beta chain) was recovered during a study of shared clonotypes between healthy human individuals. Study in general: For every donor, three CD4 naive, three CD4 memory, two CD8 naive and one CD8 memory plates were used.

After removal of 2 bases from V and 3 bases from J, the junction contained 2 bases not matched to a gene. Germline V gives CDR1 SGHRS, CDR2 YFSETQ. The CDR3 sequence is 15 residues long. As concerns this clone: Other DNA sequences within the sample encode an identical CDR3.

In the source study's methods: Filtering differed, since immunoSEQ gave only junction sequences and no quality scores. TCRdb's table, derived via immunoSEQ multiplex PCR, lists solely in-frame clones and lacks some. D and trimming were read from the DNA, whereas the V and J calls and clone size are those reported in that table. The sample holds over a million clones, roughly 95% seen once. The sequencing sample was made of naive CD4+ T cells sorted from blood. Described subset: CD45RA+ positively selected. The chain recombines TRBV5-1 with TRBJ2-1; 10 bases map to TRBD1. The sequence was collected from a man younger than 40 in good health. The CDR3 DNA reads as TGCGCCAGCAGCTTACGGACAGGGGGCTACAATGAGCAGTTCTTC. It encodes CASSLRTGGYNEQFF. Drawing the rest from reference TRBV5-1 and TRBJ2-1, the complete variable domain is KAGVTQTPRYLIKTRGQQVTLSCSPISGHRSVSWYQQTPGQGLQFLFEYFSETQRNKGNFPGRFSGRQFSNSRSEMNVSTLELGDSALYLCASSLRTGGYNEQFFGPGTRLTVL.